This T cell receptor beta chain was sequenced for a study of blood T cell repertoires in COVID-19. Study information: Some COVID-19 samples were acute and others convalescent; all came from the United States, Italy and Spain.

Allocation to cohorts depended on clinical history reported by the participants. Germline V lookup: CDR1 MNHEY, CDR2 SMNVEV (reference sequence). The CDR3 spans 16 residues. J was trimmed by 8 bases and V by 4 bases; bases with no gene match: 11. Libraries were prepared by immunoSEQ multiplex PCR; TCRdb keeps only in-frame clonotypes and omits some of them. The sample shows around 200,000 clones, roughly 86% of them seen only once. V gene TRBV27 combines with J gene TRBJ2-3, with 11 bases identical to TRBD1. The sequence derives from a man aged 40-49 years with acute COVID-19. The sample taken for sequencing was PBMCs or T cells enriched from blood (not recorded which). The CDR3 coding sequence is TGTGCCAGCAGTTCCTCCCCACGGACAGGGGGCCTTACGCAGTATTTT. It specifies CASSSSPRTGGLTQYF.